A selection of T cell receptor beta chains follows, all from one sample in a study of blood T cell repertoires in COVID-19. Sequenced by immunoSEQ multiplex PCR; TCRdb stores in-frame clones only, minus some. The table has approximately 81,000 clones, around 89% seen once; the top ten hold roughly 12%. What was sequenced was peripheral blood. Every receptor here comes from an older man with active or convalescent COVID-19. CDR3s include the opening cysteine and the closing phenylalanine or tryptophan. The D gene is left open where the match is weak. Part of the rows lack a size; the others show once, few, many or a class for expanded clones.

clone size: once; V gene: TRBV9; J gene: TRBJ1-1; D gene: .; CDR3 DNA: TGTGCCAGCAGCGTAGCACAGGGCACTGAAGCTTTCTTT; CDR3 protein: CASSVAQGTEAFF
clone size: once; V gene: TRBV6-6; J gene: TRBJ2-7; D gene: .; CDR3 DNA: TGTGCCAGCAGCTACGCCGGACAGCCCGAGCAGTACTTC; CDR3 protein: CASSYAGQPEQYF
clone size: .; V gene: TRBV5-8; J gene: TRBJ1-2; D gene: TRBD1; CDR3 DNA: TGTGCCAGCAGTTCGGGAGACAGGGTGGAGAGGGGCTACACCTTC; CDR3 protein: CASSSGDRVERGYTF
clone size: .; V gene: TRBV19; J gene: TRBJ1-1; D gene: TRBD1; CDR3 DNA: TGTGCCAGTAGTATAGATGTACGCCCGGGACAGCCTCCGAACACTGAAGCTTTCTTT; CDR3 protein: CASSIDVRPGQPPNTEAFF
clone size: .; V gene: TRBV5-6; J gene: TRBJ1-6; D gene: .; CDR3 DNA: TGTGCCAGCAGCTTGTCTCCTGATTCACCCCTCCACTTT; CDR3 protein: CASSLSPDSPLHF
clone size: .; V gene: TRBV11-2; J gene: TRBJ1-1; D gene: .; CDR3 DNA: TGTGCCAGCAGCGTGCGGGGGGGGGTCACTGAAGCTTTCTTT; CDR3 protein: CASSVRGGVTEAFF
clone size: .; V gene: TRBV30; J gene: TRBJ1-2; D gene: .; CDR3 DNA: TGTGCCTGGAGTGTACAGGCCTCATGGTATGGCTACACCTTC; CDR3 protein: CAWSVQASWYGYTF
clone size: .; V gene: TRBV5-6; J gene: TRBJ1-1; D gene: .; CDR3 DNA: TGTGCCAGCAGCTTGCAAGCGCAGGGCCGGGCTTTCTTT; CDR3 protein: CASSLQAQGRAFF
clone size: once; V gene: TRBV19; J gene: TRBJ2-1; D gene: TRBD1; CDR3 DNA: TGTGCCAGTAGTTCTTGGACAGGGGCCTATGGGAATGAGCAGTTCTTC; CDR3 protein: CASSSWTGAYGNEQFF
clone size: .; V gene: TRBV7-9; J gene: TRBJ2-2; D gene: TRBD1; CDR3 DNA: TGTGCCAGCAGCTCAAGGGACAGCTACACCGGGGAGCTGTTTTTT; CDR3 protein: CASSSRDSYTGELFF
clone size: .; V gene: TRBV5-1; J gene: TRBJ2-1; D gene: TRBD2; CDR3 DNA: TGCGCCAGCAGCCATGCTAGCGGCTCCTACAATGAGCAGTTCTTC; CDR3 protein: CASSHASGSYNEQFF
clone size: .; V gene: TRBV5-1; J gene: TRBJ2-7; D gene: .; CDR3 DNA: TGCGCCAGCAGTTCAGGACAGTTGATTTCCTACGAGCAGTACTTC; CDR3 protein: CASSSGQLISYEQYF
clone size: .; V gene: TRBV24-1; J gene: TRBJ2-3; D gene: .; CDR3 DNA: TGTGCCACCAGTGATTTGCCCGCGTCGTCGGGCACAGATACGCAGTATTTT; CDR3 protein: CATSDLPASSGTDTQYF
clone size: .; V gene: TRBV7-8; J gene: TRBJ1-5; D gene: .; CDR3 DNA: TGTGCCAGCAGCTTCCGGGTTAGCAATCAGCCCCAGCATTTT; CDR3 protein: CASSFRVSNQPQHF
clone size: .; V gene: TRBV7-2; J gene: TRBJ1-2; D gene: TRBD1; CDR3 DNA: TGTGCCAGCAGCTTCTACGCAGGGGGTAACTATGGCTACACCTTC; CDR3 protein: CASSFYAGGNYGYTF
clone size: .; V gene: TRBV7-2; J gene: TRBJ2-3; D gene: TRBD1; CDR3 DNA: TGTGCCAGCAGCCCAAGACAGGGAGACACAGATACGCAGTATTTT; CDR3 protein: CASSPRQGDTDTQYF
clone size: .; V gene: TRBV6-2/TRBV6-3; J gene: TRBJ1-5; D gene: .; CDR3 DNA: TGTGCCAGCAGTTACAGGGGCAGGGTTCAGCCCCAGCATTTT; CDR3 protein: CASSYRGRVQPQHF
clone size: once; V gene: TRBV28; J gene: TRBJ1-5; D gene: TRBD1; CDR3 DNA: TGTGCCAGCAGCCCGACGGACAGGGATAGTCAGCCCCAGCATTTT; CDR3 protein: CASSPTDRDSQPQHF
clone size: .; V gene: TRBV18; J gene: TRBJ2-5; D gene: .; CDR3 DNA: TGTGCCAGCTCACCCCTCGGGGGACAGATGGGAGAGACCCAGTACTTC; CDR3 protein: CASSPLGGQMGETQYF
clone size: once; V gene: TRBV7-2; J gene: TRBJ2-7; D gene: TRBD2; CDR3 DNA: TGTGCCAGCAGCTTACAGACTAGCGGGGTTTCCTACGAGCAGTACTTC; CDR3 protein: CASSLQTSGVSYEQYF
clone size: .; V gene: TRBV18; J gene: TRBJ1-6; D gene: TRBD1; CDR3 DNA: TGTGCCAGCTCATCGACAGGGACCAATTCACCCCTCCACTTT; CDR3 protein: CASSSTGTNSPLHF
clone size: .; V gene: TRBV7-2; J gene: TRBJ1-1; D gene: TRBD1; CDR3 DNA: TGTGCCAGCAGCTCCACCAGGGGGCACACTGAAGCTTTCTTT; CDR3 protein: CASSSTRGHTEAFF
clone size: .; V gene: TRBV7-8; J gene: TRBJ1-1; D gene: TRBD1; CDR3 DNA: TGTGCCAGCAGCTTCTTTAGTGGTGGGACAGGGGGAGGAAAGGGTGGGACTGAAGCTTTCTTT; CDR3 protein: CASSFFSGGTGGGKGGTEAFF
clone size: .; V gene: TRBV10-2; J gene: TRBJ2-2; D gene: TRBD2; CDR3 DNA: TGCGCCCGCCTACGGGCGGGGGGGGTCAACACCGGGGAGCTGTTTTTT; CDR3 protein: CARLRAGGVNTGELFF
clone size: .; V gene: TRBV28; J gene: TRBJ1-2; D gene: .; CDR3 DNA: TGTGCCAGCAGTTTAAAGCTCTTAGGAGATGGCTACACCTTC; CDR3 protein: CASSLKLLGDGYTF
clone size: once; V gene: TRBV7-9; J gene: TRBJ1-3; D gene: .; CDR3 DNA: TGTGCCAGCAGCTTGACAGTTCGGCTAGCTGGAAACACCATATATTTT; CDR3 protein: CASSLTVRLAGNTIYF
clone size: .; V gene: TRBV6-5; J gene: TRBJ2-1; D gene: TRBD2; CDR3 DNA: TGTGCCAGCAGTTACTCCGCGGGACTAGTGTTTTATGAGCAGTTCTTC; CDR3 protein: CASSYSAGLVFYEQFF
clone size: .; V gene: TRBV30; J gene: TRBJ1-6; D gene: .; CDR3 DNA: TGTGCCTGGAGGTCCGGGAGAAATTCACCCCTCCACTTT; CDR3 protein: CAWRSGRNSPLHF
clone size: .; V gene: TRBV5-1; J gene: TRBJ2-7; D gene: .; CDR3 DNA: TGCGCCAGCAGCTTCAAGGTAATGGGGAGCTCCTACGAGCAGTACTTC; CDR3 protein: CASSFKVMGSSYEQYF
clone size: .; V gene: TRBV6-5; J gene: TRBJ2-2; D gene: .; CDR3 DNA: TGTGCCAGCAGGGACACAGGGTACACCGGGGAGCTGTTTTTT; CDR3 protein: CASRDTGYTGELFF
clone size: .; V gene: TRBV30; J gene: TRBJ1-6; D gene: TRBD1; CDR3 DNA: TGTGCCTGGAGTCCGGGACAGGGACACTCACCCCTCCACTTT; CDR3 protein: CAWSPGQGHSPLHF
clone size: .; V gene: TRBV18; J gene: TRBJ2-7; D gene: .; CDR3 DNA: TGTGCCAGCTCACCCACACAGGGGAGGAACGAGCAGTACTTC; CDR3 protein: CASSPTQGRNEQYF
clone size: .; V gene: TRBV4-3; J gene: TRBJ1-3; D gene: .; CDR3 DNA: TGCGCCAGCAGCCAAGATGAGGCGGGAAACACCATATATTTT; CDR3 protein: CASSQDEAGNTIYF
clone size: .; V gene: TRBV4-2; J gene: TRBJ1-2; D gene: .; CDR3 DNA: TGTGCCAGCAGCCGGGAGGGGGGTAACTATGGCTACACCTTC; CDR3 protein: CASSREGGNYGYTF
clone size: .; V gene: TRBV6-2/TRBV6-3; J gene: TRBJ1-3; D gene: TRBD1; CDR3 DNA: TGTGCCAGCAGTTACGCGGACAGGGGAGCTGGAAACACCATATATTTT; CDR3 protein: CASSYADRGAGNTIYF
clone size: once; V gene: TRBV6-6; J gene: TRBJ2-1; D gene: TRBD2; CDR3 DNA: TGTGCCAGCAGTCGAGGAGCGGGGGGGCGGGTTAACAATGAGCAGTTCTTC; CDR3 protein: CASSRGAGGRVNNEQFF
clone size: .; V gene: TRBV20-1; J gene: TRBJ2-3; D gene: .; CDR3 DNA: TGCAGTGCTAGTCGCAGGGAAGATACGCAGTATTTT; CDR3 protein: CSASRREDTQYF
clone size: .; V gene: TRBV7-9; J gene: TRBJ1-1; D gene: .; CDR3 DNA: TGTGCCAGCAGCTTAGGTCGGACAGTAAGGAACACTGAAGCTTTCTTT; CDR3 protein: CASSLGRTVRNTEAFF
clone size: once; V gene: TRBV3-1/TRBV3-2; J gene: TRBJ2-1; D gene: .; CDR3 DNA: TGTGCCACCGCGGGAAGTTCTTTGTACAATGAGCAGTTCTTC; CDR3 protein: CATAGSSLYNEQFF
clone size: .; V gene: TRBV28; J gene: TRBJ1-2; D gene: .; CDR3 DNA: TGTGCCAGCAGGATACCCTCGGACAGCCTGTATGGCTACACCTTC; CDR3 protein: CASRIPSDSLYGYTF
clone size: .; V gene: TRBV2; J gene: TRBJ1-5; D gene: TRBD1; CDR3 DNA: TGTGCCAGCAGTGTCAGGGGGAGCAATCAGCCCCAGCATTTT; CDR3 protein: CASSVRGSNQPQHF
clone size: .; V gene: TRBV24-1; J gene: TRBJ1-1; D gene: .; CDR3 DNA: TGTGCCACCAGTGATTTGTTGTCGGGGAACACTGAAGCTTTCTTT; CDR3 protein: CATSDLLSGNTEAFF
clone size: .; V gene: TRBV19; J gene: TRBJ2-5; D gene: .; CDR3 DNA: TGTGCCAGTAGTATTTTGGCTTCCCAAGAGACCCAGTACTTC; CDR3 protein: CASSILASQETQYF
clone size: .; V gene: TRBV9; J gene: TRBJ2-7; D gene: TRBD1; CDR3 DNA: TGTGCCAGCAGCGTCCTTGGACAGGCAGGCTACGAGCAGTACTTC; CDR3 protein: CASSVLGQAGYEQYF
clone size: .; V gene: TRBV20-1; J gene: TRBJ2-7; D gene: .; CDR3 DNA: TGCAGTGCTAGTGGCTGGGGGGTCTCCTACGAGCAGTACTTC; CDR3 protein: CSASGWGVSYEQYF